The next 27 T cell receptor beta chains were all read from a single sample in a study of T cells after yellow fever vaccination. TCRdb called the 5' RACE reads again in MiXCR, with one record for every CDR3 protein. This table has 60,000 to 75,000 distinct CDR3 sequences, about 6.5% appearing once. The specimen comprised CD8+ T cells sorted from PBMCs, sampled approximately 40 days after the first yellow fever vaccination. The receptors shown here come from a man aged 18-30 years who received the YFV17D yellow fever vaccine.

The chain joins TRBV29-1 to TRBJ1-2; D unresolved. Germline CDR1 is SQVTM and CDR2 is ANQGSEA. Between the trimmed V and J ends, which lost 4 bases and 6 bases, there was a span of 9 bases. This CDR3 spans 11 amino acids. The CDR3 DNA is TGCAGCGTTGCGAATCGGGATGGCTACACCTTC. It is translated as CSVANRDGYTF. The whole variable domain, remainder taken from reference TRBV29-1 and TRBJ1-2, is SAVISQKPSRDICQRGTSLTIQCQVDSQVTMMFWYRQQPGQSLTLIATANQGSEATYESGFVIDKFPISRPNLTFSTLTVSNMSPEDSSIYLCSVANRDGYTFGSGTRLTVV.

This clonotype came up many times. The chain couples TRBV11-2 to TRBJ2-1; maybe TRBD2 (6 bases). The CDR3 contains 14 residues. Trimming cost V 0 bases and J 5 bases, with 8 bases left between them. CDR1 SGHAT and CDR2 FQNNGV come from the germline V gene. CDR3 nucleotide sequence: TGTGCCAGCAGCTTAGAGTGGGAGGACAATGAGCAGTTCTTC. It specifies CASSLEWEDNEQFF.

This clonotype showed up just a few times. V is TRBV4-1 and J is TRBJ1-2; tentative D call: TRBD1 (6 bases). The V end lost 3 bases, the J end lost 6 bases, and 29 bases lay between the germline ends. Germline assignment: CDR1 MGHRA and CDR2 YSYEKL. The CDR3 has 19 residues. The CDR3 coding sequence is TGCGCCAGCAGCCAGGAACCGACCGCCGTGGCAGGGGCTCTCCATGGCTACACCTTC. Translated, it gives CASSQEPTAVAGALHGYTF.

This clonotype was counted at least ten times. The chain recombines TRBV6-5 with TRBJ2-7, with 9 bases matching TRBD2. V was clipped by 4 bases and J by 3 bases; unmatched bases: 1. Germline V lookup: CDR1 MNHEY, CDR2 SVGAGI. The CDR3 runs 13 residues. The CDR3 sequence: CASSLTSGYEQYF. The CDR3 DNA reads as TGTGCCAGCAGTTTGACTAGCGGCTACGAGCAGTACTTC.

This clonotype was counted ten times or more. The V gene is TRBV15, the J gene TRBJ1-5; 12 bases map to TRBD1. This CDR3 contains 17 residues. V lost 4 bases to trimming and J lost 4 bases; unmatched junction nucleotides: 8. The germline gives CDR1 LNHNV, CDR2 YYDKDF (reference sequence). Written as DNA, the CDR3 is TGTGCCACCAGCACATCTCGGGGACAGGGGGCTAATCAGCCCCAGCATTTT. It codes for CATSTSRGQGANQPQHF.

This clonotype was seen at least ten times. This chain uses TRBV2 with TRBJ2-5, with D perhaps TRBD1 (7 bases). The length of the CDR3 is 16 residues. Germline CDR1 reads SNHLY; CDR2 reads FYNNEI. Trimming stripped 0 bases from V and 5 bases from J, with 16 bases between. The CDR3 DNA reads as TGTGCCAGCAGTGAAGCGCGTAAGGGGGCGGGGGAGACCCAGTACTTC. Translated: CASSEARKGAGETQYF.

This clonotype showed up many times. The gene calls are TRBV27 and TRBJ2-3; a weak D match, TRBD2 (6 bases). Germline-derived CDR1 and CDR2 are MNHEY and SMNVEV (reference sequence). V was pared by 8 bases and J by 4 bases, with 22 bases between. The length of the CDR3 is 16 residues. CDR3 nucleotides: TGTGCCAGCCGCCACACTAGCTACTTCGATCCAGATACGCAGTATTTT. Translation: CASRHTSYFDPDTQYF.

This clonotype has only a few counts. The chain joins TRBV29-1 to TRBJ2-1; D may be TRBD1 (5 bases). V was shortened by 4 bases and J by 0 bases, with 10 bases between the two germline ends. This CDR3 spans 14 amino acids. The germline gives CDR1 SQVTM, CDR2 ANQGSEA. CDR3 coding DNA: TGCAGCGTTGTCCCCAGGGACTCCTACAATGAGCAGTTCTTC. Residues: CSVVPRDSYNEQFF.

This clonotype has at least ten counts. This chain joins TRBV7-9 and TRBJ2-7; 8 bases are shared with TRBD2. Germline V gives CDR1 SEHNR, CDR2 FQNEAQ (reference sequence). After removal of 2 bases from V and 6 bases from J, the junction contained 6 bases not matched to a gene. The CDR3 is made up of 14 amino acids. CDR3 coding DNA: TGTGCCAGCAGCTTATCAGGACTAGCTGCCGAGCAGTACGTC. Its translation is CASSLSGLAAEQYV.

This clonotype was observed at least ten times. CDR3 in amino acids: CASKFQGAYEQYV. CDR3 DNA sequence: TGTGCCAGCAAGTTCCAGGGGGCCTACGAGCAGTACGTC. The J gene is TRBJ2-7, the V gene TRBV28; the match to TRBD1 covers 7 bases. Germline lookup yields CDR1 MDHEN and CDR2 SYDVKM. The CDR3 length is 13 residues. The V segment lost 7 bases and the J segment 2 bases; nucleotides outside the gene matches: 5.

Sample share makes this clonotype medium-sized. This rearrangement joins TRBV6-2 or TRBV6-3 to TRBJ2-2; D perhaps matches TRBD1 (5 bases). V was cut by 7 bases and J by 4 bases, with 22 bases left in between. This CDR3 region has 17 residues. CDR1 is MNHEY and CDR2 is SVGEGT in the germline V gene. In nucleotides, the CDR3 is TGTGCCAGCATCAAAAGCCGCCGGGTGGGGCGCACCGGGGAGCTGTTTTTT. This encodes CASIKSRRVGRTGELFF.

This clonotype was seen at least ten times. The chain couples TRBV5-1 to TRBJ1-1; D is possibly TRBD1 (6 bases). The CDR3 extends over 15 amino acids. Trimming shortened V by 2 bases and J by 6 bases, and 17 bases separated the two germline ends. Germline V gives CDR1 SGHRS, CDR2 YFSETQ. CDR3 amino acids: CASSLTPGASPEAFF. As DNA, the CDR3 is TGCGCCAGCAGCTTAACTCCAGGGGCGTCTCCTGAAGCTTTCTTT.

Ten or more counts support this clonotype. The chain uses TRBV20-1 and TRBJ1-1, with 8 positions matching TRBD1. Losses at the gene ends were 7 bases for V and 1 base for J; bases not matched to a gene: 5. The CDR3 length is 13 residues. Per germline, CDR1 DFQATT and CDR2 SNEGSKA (reference sequence). The CDR3 DNA sequence: TGCAGTGTAGCGACAGGGGAGAACACTGAAGCTTTCTTT. It specifies CSVATGENTEAFF.

This clonotype was observed many times. Without the conserved terminal phenylalanine or tryptophan, this CDR3 likely stems from a read error. The chain joins TRBV15 to TRBJ2-5, with 7 bases lining up with TRBD2. Germline V lookup: CDR1 LNHNV, CDR2 YYDKDF (reference sequence). Unmatched junction bases numbered 7, after V lost 4 bases and J lost 2 bases. CDR3 length equals 15 residues. The CDR3 reads CATSMGSGSQETQYC. The CDR3 nucleotides read TGTGCCACCAGCATGGGTAGCGGGTCGCAAGAGACCCAGTACTGC.

V is TRBV7-9 and J is TRBJ2-1; 8 bases agree with TRBD2. The J segment lost 4 bases and the V segment lost 5 bases, leaving 10 bases of the junction unmatched. The CDR3 sequence is 16 residues long. Germline CDR1 and CDR2: SEHNR and FQNEAQ (reference sequence). The DNA for the CDR3 is TGTGCCAGCAGCCCATCGGGGGGGGCTGGGTACAATGAGCAGTTCTTC. Its translation: CASSPSGGAGYNEQFF.

This clonotype was found many times. The chain combines TRBV5-1 with TRBJ2-1, with 8 bases fitting TRBD2. V shed 2 bases and J 12 bases; nucleotides not matched to a gene: 16. This CDR3 is built from 16 residues. From germline, CDR1 is SGHRS and CDR2 YFSETQ. CDR3 residues: CASSFGQRGLPVGQFF. Here the CDR3 DNA reads TGCGCCAGCAGCTTTGGCCAGCGGGGGCTCCCGGTGGGGCAGTTCTTC.

About this clonotype itself: A read error may be the cause here, since a much bigger clone is one base away. The genes are TRBV29-1 and TRBJ2-6, with D tentatively TRBD1 (5 bases). CDR1 is SQVTM and CDR2 is ANQGSEA in the germline V gene. The CDR3 consists of 13 residues. The CDR3 nucleotides read TGCAGCGTTAGTCTCTCTGGGGCCAACGCCCTGACTTTC. It yields the protein CSVSLSGANALTF.

This clonotype was recorded at least ten times. This chain connects TRBV27 to TRBJ2-2; either TRBD1 or TRBD2 may supply D (5 bases each). The CDR3 has 16 amino acids. Trimming cost V 5 bases and J 4 bases, with 17 bases left between them. Germline lookup yields CDR1 MNHEY and CDR2 SMNVEV (reference sequence). CDR3 amino acids: CASSPREGAGTGELFF. In nucleotides, the CDR3 is TGTGCCAGCAGTCCCAGGGAAGGGGCGGGCACCGGGGAGCTGTTTTTT.

This clonotype was counted a few times. The chain couples TRBV20-1 to TRBJ1-2, with TRBD1 as a possible D gene (5 bases). The CDR3 is made up of 14 amino acids. Trimming took 3 bases from V and 2 from J, leaving 13 bases between them. Germline V gene lookup returns CDR1 DFQATT and CDR2 SNEGSKA (reference sequence). The DNA of the CDR3 is TGCAGTGCTAGTGAGGAGGGGCGAAACTATGGCTACACCTTC. It encodes CSASEEGRNYGYTF.

This clonotype showed up just a few times. The J gene is TRBJ2-7, the V gene TRBV5-1; the D gene is possibly TRBD1 (6 bases). CDR1 and CDR2 from the germline V gene are SGHRS and YFSETQ. The CDR3 is made up of 13 amino acids. Trimming stripped 4 bases from V and 3 bases from J, with 11 bases between. CDR3 amino acids: CASSQQGYYEQYF. CDR3 sequence (DNA): TGCGCCAGCAGCCAACAGGGTTACTACGAGCAGTACTTC.

Only a few counts were recorded for this clonotype. The J gene is TRBJ2-5, the V gene TRBV3-1; 11 nucleotides match TRBD2. CDR1 is LGHDT and CDR2 is YNNKEL in the germline V gene (reference sequence). The trim removed 1 base at V and 2 bases at J, leaving 6 bases unmatched. This CDR3 is 17 amino acids long. CDR3: CASSQGTTSGVQETQYF. The CDR3 bases are TGTGCCAGCAGCCAAGGGACGACTAGCGGGGTTCAAGAGACCCAGTACTTC.

This clonotype was recorded at least ten times. J is TRBJ2-7 and V is TRBV7-8; no clear D gene. Germline V gene lookup returns CDR1 SGHVS and CDR2 FQNEAQ. Trimming stripped 1 base from V and 6 bases from J, with 13 bases between. This CDR3 is 14 amino acids long. CDR3 sequence (DNA): TGTGCCAGCAGCTTAGAATCCGGTCCCAGCGAGCAGTACTTC. Amino acids: CASSLESGPSEQYF. Filled out from reference TRBV7-8 and TRBJ2-7, the complete variable domain reads GAGVSQSPRYKVAKRGQDVALRCDPISGHVSLFWYQQALGQGPEFLTYFQNEAQLDKSGLPSDRFFAERPEGSVSTLKIQRTQQEDSAVYLCASSLESGPSEQYFGPGTRLTVT.

This clonotype was detected many times. The chain has TRBV6-5 and TRBJ2-1; a weak D match, TRBD1 (6 bases). Germline-derived CDR1 and CDR2 are MNHEY and SVGAGI. V lost 5 bases and J lost 13, with 12 bases in between. CDR3 size: 11 residues. The chain's CDR3 is CASSTGTYQFF. The CDR3 nucleotides are TGTGCCAGCAGTACTGGGACATATCAGTTCTTC.

This clonotype was found many times. The genes are TRBV10-3 and TRBJ2-7; 7 nucleotides align to TRBD2. In germline, CDR1 is ENHRY, CDR2 SYGVKD. V dropped 4 bases and J dropped 5; count of bases not matched to a gene: 5. There are 13 residues in the CDR3. The DNA for the CDR3 is TGTGCCATCAGTGGGGGGGGAGCCAACGAGCAGTACTTC. Translated: CAISGGGANEQYF.

Here the CDR3 DNA reads TGTGCCAGCAGCCTAAGCTTGGGGGGTCTGGCCGGGGAGCTGTTTTTT. This translates into CASSLSLGGLAGELFF. The rearrangement uses TRBV7-7 and TRBJ2-2; a possible D gene is TRBD2 (6 bases). Germline V gene sequence: CDR1 SSHAT, CDR2 FNYEAQ (reference sequence). This CDR3 spans 16 amino acids. V dropped 5 bases and J dropped 6 bases, with 19 bases sitting between them. The whole variable domain, remainder taken from reference TRBV7-7 and TRBJ2-2, is GAGVSQSPRYKVTKRGQDVTLRCDPISSHATLYWYQQALGQGPEFLTYFNYEAQPDKSGLPSDRFSAERPEGSISTLTIQRTEQRDSAMYRCASSLSLGGLAGELFFGEGSRLTVL.

The table lists this clonotype with a few counts. The V and J genes are TRBV9 and TRBJ1-1; D not resolved. V lost 0 bases and J lost 1, with 7 bases in between. Germline lookup yields CDR1 SGDLS and CDR2 YYNGEE. The CDR3 is made up of 14 amino acids. The CDR3 loop is CASSVGVGNTEAFF. CDR3 nucleotides: TGTGCCAGCAGCGTAGGGGTTGGGAACACTGAAGCTTTCTTT.

This clonotype was recorded many times. The chain recombines TRBV20-1 with TRBJ2-3, with a tentative D call TRBD1 (6 bases). The germline V and J ends were trimmed by 7 bases and 6 bases, with 17 bases remaining between them. Germline V CDR1 and CDR2: DFQATT, SNEGSKA (reference sequence). CDR3 length: 13 residues. This CDR3 is CSGGQGPSDTQYF. CDR3 nucleotide sequence: TGCAGTGGTGGGCAGGGGCCTTCCGATACGCAGTATTTT.